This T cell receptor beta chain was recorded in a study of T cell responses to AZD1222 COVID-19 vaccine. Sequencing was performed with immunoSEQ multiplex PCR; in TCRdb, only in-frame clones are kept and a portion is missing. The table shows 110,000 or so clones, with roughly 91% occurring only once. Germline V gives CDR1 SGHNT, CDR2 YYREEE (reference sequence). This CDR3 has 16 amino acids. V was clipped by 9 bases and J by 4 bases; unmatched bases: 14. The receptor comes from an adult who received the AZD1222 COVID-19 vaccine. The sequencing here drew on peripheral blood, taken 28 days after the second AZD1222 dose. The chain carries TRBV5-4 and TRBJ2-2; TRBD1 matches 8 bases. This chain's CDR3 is CATTPETGVFTGELFF. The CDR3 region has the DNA TGTGCCACAACCCCCGAGACAGGGGTATTCACCGGGGAGCTGTTTTTT.